The entry below describes one T cell receptor (beta chain). This sample is drawn from a study of blood T cell repertoires in COVID-19. Study-wide background: Collection of acute and convalescent COVID-19 samples took place in the United States, Italy and Spain. From T cells, B-cell-depleted T cells, or PBMCs came the material, which was cDNA or gDNA.

In the authors' methods: The authors estimated nucleated cell counts from reference gene primer amplification. Profiled with immunoSEQ multiplex PCR; TCRdb holds only in-frame clones, not every one. The DNA was the basis for D and trimming; V, J and clone size are from that table. The table lists a few hundred thousand clones, 88% of them singletons. Germline-derived CDR1 and CDR2 are MNHEY and SVGAGI. Trimming took 6 bases from V and 1 from J, leaving 9 bases between them. The CDR3 is 13 residues long. Material for sequencing was peripheral blood. This TCR derives from a woman in her 30s who had recovered from COVID-19. The chain joins TRBV6-5 to TRBJ1-2; D remains unclear. CDR3 sequence: CASSPVLNYGYTF. CDR3 bases: TGTGCCAGCAGCCCGGTCCTTAACTATGGCTACACCTTC.